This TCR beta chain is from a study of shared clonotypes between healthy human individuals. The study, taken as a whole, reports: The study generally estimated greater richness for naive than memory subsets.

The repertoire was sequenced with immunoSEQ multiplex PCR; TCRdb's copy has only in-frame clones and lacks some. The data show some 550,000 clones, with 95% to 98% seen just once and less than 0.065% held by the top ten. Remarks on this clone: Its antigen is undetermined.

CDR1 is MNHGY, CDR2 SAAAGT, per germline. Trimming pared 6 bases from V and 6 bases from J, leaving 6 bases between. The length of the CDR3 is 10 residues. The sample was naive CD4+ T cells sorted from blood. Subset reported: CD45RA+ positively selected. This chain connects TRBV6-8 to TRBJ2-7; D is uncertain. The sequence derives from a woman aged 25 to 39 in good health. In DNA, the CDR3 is TGTGCCAGCAGGGTCCCCGAGCAGTACTTC. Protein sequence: CASRVPEQYF.